A single sample is the source of the 31 T cell receptor beta chains below, sequenced in a study of T cells in narcolepsy. Clones were sequenced by immunoSEQ multiplex PCR, and TCRdb holds only the in-frame ones, with some missing. The repertoire holds some 32,000 clones, with roughly four fifths as singletons. Material: CD45RA- memory CD4+ T cells from PBMCs. Receptors originate from a human donor with narcolepsy.

The J gene is TRBJ2-1, the V gene TRBV4-1, with 7 bases aligning to TRBD1. V shed 8 bases and J 0 bases; nucleotides not matched to a gene: 4. Germline V gene sequence: CDR1 MGHRA, CDR2 YSYEKL. The CDR3 runs to 14 residues. CDR3 nucleotide sequence: TGCGCCAGCCAGGGACAGAACTCCTACAATGAGCAGTTCTTC. Its translation: CASQGQNSYNEQFF.

This rearrangement joins TRBV19 to TRBJ2-7; 7 nucleotides align to TRBD2. The CDR3 spans 15 residues. The germline V gene encodes CDR1 LNHDA and CDR2 SQIVND (reference sequence). The junction had 9 bases not matched to a gene; V was cut back by 0 bases and J by 7 bases. DNA for the CDR3: TGTGCCAGTAGTATAGATCGGCGGGAGACGCGGGAGCAGTACTTC. Its protein product is CASSIDRRETREQYF.

The chain links TRBV13 to TRBJ2-1; 10 nucleotides agree with TRBD1. CDR3 length: 15 residues. V trimming: 0 bases; J trimming: 6 bases; junction bases outside the gene matches: 2. The V gene's germline CDR1 is PRHDT and CDR2 FYEKMQ (reference sequence). CDR3: CASSLGDRGGNEQFF. Written as DNA, the CDR3 is TGTGCCAGCAGCTTAGGGGACAGGGGGGGCAATGAGCAGTTCTTC.

This chain joins TRBV2 and TRBJ2-7, with TRBD2 as a possible D gene (5 bases). The V end was cut by 3 bases, the J end by 3 bases, with 15 bases between. Germline CDR1 and CDR2: SNHLY and FYNNEI. The CDR3 totals 15 residues. Written as DNA, the CDR3 is TGTGCCAGCAGTGAGATTCTAGCTTCCTTCTACGAGCAGTACTTC. Its translation is CASSEILASFYEQYF.

This sequence joins TRBV7-2 and TRBJ1-2, with a weak D call TRBD1 (5 bases). V lost 8 bases and J lost 7, with 17 bases in between. The V gene's germline CDR1 is SGHTA and CDR2 FQGNSA. The length of the CDR3 is 13 residues. The CDR3 sequence: CASGTGFFGGYTF. As DNA, the CDR3 is TGTGCCAGCGGGACGGGCTTTTTCGGTGGCTACACCTTC.

V and J are TRBV5-1 and TRBJ2-3; 12 nucleotides agree with TRBD2. The germline CDR1 and CDR2 sequences are SGHRS and YFSETQ. The CDR3 has 16 amino acids. J gave up 4 bases and V 0 bases, and 3 bases lay outside the gene matches. The CDR3 bases are TGCGCCAGCAGCTTGGTGACTAGCGGGAGTTCAGATACGCAGTATTTT. Translation: CASSLVTSGSSDTQYF.

J is TRBJ1-5 and V is TRBV10-2; TRBD1 is a possible D gene (6 bases). V was clipped by 0 bases and J by 6 bases, with 21 bases between them. The CDR3 is 18 residues long. Looked up from germline, CDR1 is WSHSY and CDR2 is SAAADI. Here the CDR3 reads CASSESRGSSVSSQPQHF. As DNA, the CDR3 is TGCGCCAGCAGTGAGTCGAGGGGGTCCTCGGTTAGTTCTCAGCCCCAGCATTTT.

This rearrangement joins TRBV6-5 to TRBJ2-5, with 9 nucleotides matching TRBD1. The end of the DNA fits TRBJ2-7 better, so the J call may be wrong. This CDR3 comprises 14 residues. Germline V lookup: CDR1 MNHEY, CDR2 SVGAGI. The CDR3 sequence is CASSSTGGAYEQYF. DNA of the CDR3: TGTGCCAGCAGTTCTACAGGGGGCGCTTACGAGCAGTACTTC.

The chain uses TRBV30 and TRBJ2-7, with D possibly being TRBD1 or TRBD2 (5 bases each). This CDR3 is 14 amino acids long. Germline CDR1 GTSNPN, CDR2 SVGIG (reference sequence). As DNA, the CDR3 is TGTGCTGCTGCCAAGGGGAGCTCTCCCTACGAGCAGTACTTC. It encodes CAAAKGSSPYEQYF.

A single count supports this clone. The chain uses TRBV27 and TRBJ2-2, with D perhaps assigned TRBD1 or TRBD2 (5 bases each). V lost 4 bases and J 0 bases, leaving 12 bases between the germline ends. Germline loops: CDR1 MNHEY, CDR2 SMNVEV (reference sequence). This CDR3 has 16 residues. The CDR3 spells CASSSYGAANTGELFF. The CDR3, as DNA: TGTGCCAGCAGTTCCTACGGGGCCGCGAACACCGGGGAGCTGTTTTTT.

The V gene is TRBV29-1, the J gene TRBJ1-2; D uncertain. Looked up from germline, CDR1 is SQVTM and CDR2 is ANQGSEA. Between the trimmed V and J ends, which lost 3 bases and 2 bases, there was a span of 7 bases. The CDR3 sequence is 12 residues long. The CDR3 loop reads CSVEAANYGYTF. The CDR3 region has the DNA TGCAGCGTTGAGGCGGCAAACTATGGCTACACCTTC.

The chain uses TRBV13 and TRBJ1-1; possibly TRBD1 for D (6 bases). The germline V and J ends were trimmed by 2 bases and 4 bases, with 20 bases remaining between them. The CDR3 length is 17 residues. Looked up from germline, CDR1 is PRHDT and CDR2 is FYEKMQ (reference sequence). CDR3 region: CASSLTGMTHSGTEAFF. The DNA of the CDR3 is TGTGCCAGCAGCTTAACAGGGATGACTCATTCCGGCACTGAAGCTTTCTTT.

The V gene is TRBV7-9, the J gene TRBJ1-4; D call uncertain. The V end was cut by 1 base, the J end by 6 bases, with 9 bases between. The CDR3 contains 14 residues. Germline V gene data show CDR1 as SEHNR and CDR2 as FQNEAQ (reference sequence). The CDR3 region is CASSLGLADEKLFF. The CDR3 DNA reads TGTGCCAGCAGCTTAGGGCTGGCAGATGAAAAACTGTTTTTT.

The CDR3 bases are TGTGCCAGCAGTCCGGACGCAACTAACTATGGCTACACCTTC. Translated, it gives CASSPDATNYGYTF. The chain combines TRBV11-2 with TRBJ1-2; D is undetermined. The CDR3 has 14 amino acids. With 6 bases removed from V and 0 bases from J, the gap between germline ends came to 11 bases. Germline-derived CDR1 and CDR2 are SGHAT and FQNNGV.

The chain couples TRBV5-1 to TRBJ2-2; a possible D gene is TRBD1 (7 bases). CDR1 and CDR2 from the germline V gene are SGHRS and YFSETQ. The CDR3 spans 16 residues. The germline V and J ends were trimmed by 1 base and 5 bases, with 15 bases remaining between them. CDR3 loop: CASSLHGGGMTGELFF. CDR3 in DNA: TGCGCCAGCAGCTTGCATGGAGGGGGCATGACCGGGGAGCTGTTTTTT. Drawing the rest from reference TRBV5-1 and TRBJ2-2, the complete variable domain is KAGVTQTPRYLIKTRGQQVTLSCSPISGHRSVSWYQQTPGQGLQFLFEYFSETQRNKGNFPGRFSGRQFSNSRSEMNVSTLELGDSALYLCASSLHGGGMTGELFFGEGSRLTVL.

This chain uses TRBV18 with TRBJ1-3; perhaps TRBD1 as D (5 bases). This CDR3 comprises 15 residues. Germline CDR1 and CDR2: KGHSH and LQKENI. Deletions cut 2 bases from V and 2 bases from J, with 10 bases between. The DNA for the CDR3 is TGTGCCAGCTCACCAGGCAGGGAACCTGGAAACACCATATATTTT. This gives the protein CASSPGREPGNTIYF.

The chain joins TRBV11-2 to TRBJ1-1; TRBD1 matches 10 bases. Germline lookup yields CDR1 SGHAT and CDR2 FQNNGV. This CDR3 is 15 amino acids long. With V trimmed by 3 bases and J by 11 bases, 12 bases remained unmatched. CDR3: CASSLLGQGIERAFF. The DNA of the CDR3 is TGTGCCAGCAGCTTGCTGGGACAGGGGATAGAACGTGCTTTCTTT.

The chain joins TRBV7-9 to TRBJ1-5; 7 bases line up with TRBD1. Germline V CDR1 and CDR2: SEHNR, FQNEAQ (reference sequence). V was pared by 6 bases and J by 2 bases, with 4 bases of the junction left unmatched. The CDR3 length is 14 residues. Written as DNA, the CDR3 is TGTGCCAGCAGACTTGGGACAGGCAATCAGCCCCAGCATTTT. Protein: CASRLGTGNQPQHF.

The chain joins TRBV11-2 to TRBJ2-1; 9 positions match TRBD2. Unmatched junction bases numbered 13, after V lost 10 bases and J lost 6 bases. This CDR3 spans 15 amino acids. CDR1 and CDR2 (germline): SGHAT, FQNNGV. The CDR3 reads CATPRAGGPPNEQFF. In nucleotides, the CDR3 is TGTGCCACACCTAGAGCGGGAGGCCCCCCCAATGAGCAGTTCTTC.

This clone was seen more than once but under ten times. V and J are TRBV6-1 and TRBJ2-1, with 7 bases lining up with TRBD2. Germline-derived CDR1 and CDR2 are MNHNS and SASEGT. The CDR3 totals 15 residues. V lost 2 bases and J lost 7; bases outside the gene matches: 8. This CDR3 is CASSERYGGKNEQFF. The CDR3 DNA reads TGTGCCAGCAGTGAAAGGTACGGGGGGAAGAATGAGCAGTTCTTC.

The gene calls are TRBV28 and TRBJ1-2; 9 bases are a match to TRBD1. CDR1 and CDR2 from the germline V gene are MDHEN and SYDVKM. V lost 2 bases, J lost 5 bases, and 12 bases stayed unmatched. This CDR3 comprises 17 residues. The CDR3 here is CASSLQIGTGNPYGYTF. The DNA for the CDR3 is TGTGCCAGCAGTTTACAGATCGGGACAGGGAATCCGTATGGCTACACCTTC.

The chain couples TRBV7-8 to TRBJ2-6, with a weak D call TRBD1 (6 bases). V lost 6 bases to trimming and J lost 4 bases, with 13 bases between them. The germline gives CDR1 SGHVS, CDR2 FQNEAQ. This CDR3 comprises 15 residues. The CDR3 loop is CASRLQGLGANVLTF. CDR3 coding DNA: TGTGCCAGCAGGCTACAGGGTTTAGGGGCCAACGTCCTGACTTTC.

V gene TRBV29-1 combines with J gene TRBJ2-7; D gene uncertain. Trimming shortened V by 5 bases and J by 0 bases, and 5 bases separated the two germline ends. The V gene's germline CDR1 is SQVTM and CDR2 ANQGSEA. The CDR3 runs to 11 residues. The CDR3 loop is CSVSSSYEQYF. The DNA for the CDR3 is TGCAGCGTTAGCAGCTCCTACGAGCAGTACTTC.

The rearrangement joins TRBV6-1 to TRBJ2-7, with 8 bases fitting TRBD2. The CDR3 sequence is 14 residues long. Germline CDR1 reads MNHNS; CDR2 reads SASEGT. The J segment lost 2 bases and the V segment lost 6 bases, leaving 6 bases of the junction unmatched. Here the CDR3 reads CASRQTSATYEQYF. CDR3 bases: TGTGCCAGCAGACAGACTAGCGCAACCTACGAGCAGTACTTC.

The genes are TRBV6-1 and TRBJ1-3; no reliable D call. Between the trimmed V and J ends, which lost 6 bases and 4 bases, there was a span of 13 bases. Germline lookup yields CDR1 MNHNS and CDR2 SASEGT. This CDR3 spans 14 amino acids. The CDR3 loop reads CASRRGSMGNTIYF. CDR3 nucleotides: TGTGCCAGCAGACGCGGGAGTATGGGAAACACCATATATTTT.

The V call is TRBV5-1, the J call TRBJ2-5; the D gene could be TRBD1 or TRBD2 (6 bases each). The tail of the sequence fits TRBJ2-7 better, so the J call may be wrong. This CDR3 is 13 amino acids long. The germline V gene encodes CDR1 SGHRS and CDR2 YFSETQ. The CDR3 region has the DNA TGCGCCAGCAGCGCCCTAAGGGGGGACGAGCAGTACTTC. Amino acids: CASSALRGDEQYF.

The rearrangement links TRBV18 to TRBJ2-3; TRBD1 aligns across 8 bases. V trimming: 4 bases; J trimming: 2 bases; junction bases outside the gene matches: 5. Germline CDR1 KGHSH, CDR2 LQKENI. The CDR3 runs 15 residues. CDR3 residues: CASSLTGDYTDTQYF. CDR3 bases: TGTGCCAGCTCACTGACAGGGGATTACACAGATACGCAGTATTTT.

The chain joins TRBV2 to TRBJ2-5; TRBD1 matches at 9 bases. The length of the CDR3 is 15 residues. V shed 6 bases, J shed 5 bases, and the junction held 10 bases outside the gene matches. Germline lookup yields CDR1 SNHLY and CDR2 FYNNEI. CDR3 nucleotides: TGTGCCAGCAGAAGAATGGGACAGGGCGGCGAGACCCAGTACTTC. Translated, it gives CASRRMGQGGETQYF.

The CDR3 DNA is TGTGCCAGCTCACAACTACCGGATGGCACAGATACGCAGTATTTT. This codes for CASSQLPDGTDTQYF. This rearrangement joins TRBV18 to TRBJ2-3; D gene unclear. The CDR3 is 15 amino acids. With 4 bases removed from V and 1 base from J, the gap between germline ends came to 12 bases. Germline CDR1 is KGHSH and CDR2 is LQKENI.

The chain carries TRBV2 and TRBJ1-2; a weak D match, TRBD1 (6 bases). Germline V gives CDR1 SNHLY, CDR2 FYNNEI. The CDR3 extends over 15 amino acids. Trimming took 6 bases from V and 8 from J, leaving 22 bases between them. In nucleotides, the CDR3 is TGTGCCAGCAGATCTAACTCACGGGGGCTTGGGGGCTACACCTTC. Its translation is CASRSNSRGLGGYTF. Complete variable domain (other parts from reference TRBV2 and TRBJ1-2): EPEVTQTPSHQVTQMGQEVILRCVPISNHLYFYWYRQILGQKVEFLVSFYNNEISEKSEIFDDQFSVERPDGSNFTLKIRSTKLEDSAMYFCASRSNSRGLGGYTFGSGTRLTVV.

The chain has TRBV5-1 and TRBJ2-2; tentatively, D is TRBD1 (6 bases). CDR1 and CDR2 from the germline V gene are SGHRS and YFSETQ. The V end lost 0 bases, the J end lost 6 bases, and 15 bases lay between the germline ends. This CDR3 has 16 amino acids. The CDR3 nucleotides are TGCGCCAGCAGCTTGGTCGCAAGGGGGTCGTCCGGGGAGCTGTTTTTT. Amino acids: CASSLVARGSSGELFF.